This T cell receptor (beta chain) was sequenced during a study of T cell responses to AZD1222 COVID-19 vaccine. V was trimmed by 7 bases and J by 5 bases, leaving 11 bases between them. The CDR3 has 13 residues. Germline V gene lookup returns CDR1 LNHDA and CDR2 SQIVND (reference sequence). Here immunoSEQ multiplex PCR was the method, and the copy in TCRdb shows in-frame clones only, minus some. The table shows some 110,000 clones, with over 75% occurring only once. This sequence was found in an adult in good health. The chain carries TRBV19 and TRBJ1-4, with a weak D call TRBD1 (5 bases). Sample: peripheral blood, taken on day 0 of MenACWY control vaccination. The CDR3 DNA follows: TGTGCCAGTATGGCCAGGGAGAATGAAAAACTGTTTTTT. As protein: CASMARENEKLFF.